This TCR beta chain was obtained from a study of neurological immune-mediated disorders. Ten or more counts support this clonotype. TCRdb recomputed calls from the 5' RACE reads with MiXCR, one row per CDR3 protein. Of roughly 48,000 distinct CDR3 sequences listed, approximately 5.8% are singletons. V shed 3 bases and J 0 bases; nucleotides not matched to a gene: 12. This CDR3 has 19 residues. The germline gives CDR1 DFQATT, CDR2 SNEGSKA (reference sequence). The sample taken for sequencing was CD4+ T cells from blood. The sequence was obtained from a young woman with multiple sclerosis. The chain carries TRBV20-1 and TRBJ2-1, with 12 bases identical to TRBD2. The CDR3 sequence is CSASFRLAGVGSSYNEQFF. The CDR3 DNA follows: TGCAGTGCTAGTTTTAGACTAGCGGGAGTGGGGAGCTCCTACAATGAGCAGTTCTTC.